Shown below are 8 T cell receptor beta chains from a single sample sequenced in a study of blood T cell repertoires in COVID-19. The protocol was immunoSEQ multiplex PCR, while the TCRdb copy is restricted to in-frame clones and leaves out a portion. The sample has roughly 200,000 clones; around 80% are singletons. Sequenced material: peripheral blood. Every receptor here comes from a woman older than 75 with active or convalescent COVID-19.

The J gene is TRBJ2-1, the V gene TRBV27, with 9 bases fitting TRBD2. This CDR3 is 14 amino acids long. Losses at the gene ends were 5 bases for V and 10 bases for J; bases not matched to a gene: 9. Germline loops: CDR1 MNHEY, CDR2 SMNVEV (reference sequence). In DNA form, the CDR3 reads TGTGCCAGCAGTCCCGGGGTAGCGGGGGTAGAGCAGTTCTTC. Translation gives CASSPGVAGVEQFF.

The chain has TRBV24-1 and TRBJ1-2; 9 nucleotides match TRBD1. Germline V gene lookup returns CDR1 KGHDR and CDR2 SFDVKD. The V gene end was trimmed by 4 bases and the J gene end by 8 bases; junction bases not matched to a gene: 13. The length of the CDR3 is 16 residues. The CDR3 loop reads CATSDISDRGKNGYTF. CDR3 DNA: TGTGCCACCAGTGACATATCAGACAGGGGGAAGAACGGCTACACCTTC.

The chain links TRBV12-3 or TRBV12-4 to TRBJ2-3; D not certain. The V and J ends lost 5 bases and 4 bases respectively, with 4 bases between them. This CDR3 spans 11 amino acids. Written as DNA, the CDR3 is TGTGCCAGCAGTGTATCAGATACGCAGTATTTT. Encoded protein: CASSVSDTQYF.

The chain recombines TRBV5-4 with TRBJ2-7, with TRBD1 identical over 8 bases. The CDR3 has 15 amino acids. The V and J ends lost 4 bases and 4 bases, in that order; junction bases with no gene match: 10. The V gene's germline CDR1 is SGHNT and CDR2 YYREEE (reference sequence). The CDR3 loop is CASSAQTGVGYEQYF. In nucleotides, the CDR3 is TGTGCCAGCAGCGCTCAGACAGGGGTTGGGTACGAGCAGTACTTC.

The rearrangement uses TRBV5-1 and TRBJ1-3; D possibly corresponds to TRBD1 (6 bases). Germline CDR1 is SGHRS and CDR2 is YFSETQ. The V end lost 0 bases, the J end lost 0 bases, and 10 bases lay between the germline ends. The length of the CDR3 is 16 residues. In DNA form, the CDR3 reads TGCGCCAGCAGCTTGGGGGACAACAACTCTGGAAACACCATATATTTT. Protein product: CASSLGDNNSGNTIYF. The whole variable domain, remainder taken from reference TRBV5-1 and TRBJ1-3, is KAGVTQTPRYLIKTRGQQVTLSCSPISGHRSVSWYQQTPGQGLQFLFEYFSETQRNKGNFPGRFSGRQFSNSRSEMNVSTLELGDSALYLCASSLGDNNSGNTIYFGEGSWLTVV.

The chain links TRBV5-1 to TRBJ2-1, with 8 nucleotides matching TRBD2. The germline V gene encodes CDR1 SGHRS and CDR2 YFSETQ. This CDR3 region has 16 residues. V lost 2 bases to trimming and J lost 6 bases; unmatched junction nucleotides: 10. CDR3 bases: TGCGCCAGCAGCTTACAGGGACTAGGGGAGCCCAATGAGCAGTTCTTC. It yields the protein CASSLQGLGEPNEQFF.

The chain employs TRBV28 and TRBJ2-6; D ambiguous. Germline lookup yields CDR1 MDHEN and CDR2 SYDVKM. This CDR3 has 13 residues. V was trimmed by 8 bases and J by 0 bases, leaving 5 bases between them. CDR3 amino acids: CASLYSGANVLTF. The CDR3 nucleotides are TGTGCCAGCTTATACTCTGGGGCCAACGTCCTGACTTTC.

This chain uses TRBV6-5 with TRBJ2-7; 7 positions agree with TRBD1. The CDR3 has 13 amino acids. The trim removed 10 bases at V and 7 bases at J, leaving 13 bases unmatched. Germline lookup yields CDR1 MNHEY and CDR2 SVGAGI. The CDR3 sequence is CATLQGLGLEQYF. The CDR3 nucleotides read TGTGCCACTCTACAGGGGCTTGGGTTGGAGCAGTACTTC.